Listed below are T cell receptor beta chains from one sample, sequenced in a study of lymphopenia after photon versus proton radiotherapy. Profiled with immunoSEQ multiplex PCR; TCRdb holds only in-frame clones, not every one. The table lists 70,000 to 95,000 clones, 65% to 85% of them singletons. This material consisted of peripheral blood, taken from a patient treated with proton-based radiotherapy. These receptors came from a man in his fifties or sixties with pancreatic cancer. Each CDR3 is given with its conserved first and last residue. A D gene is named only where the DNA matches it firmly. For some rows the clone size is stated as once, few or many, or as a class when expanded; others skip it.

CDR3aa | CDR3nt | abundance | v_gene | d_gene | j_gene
CATIPSGQGFRYQGGYTF | TGTGCCACCATCCCGTCGGGACAGGGATTTCGTTACCAGGGGGGCTACACCTTC | once | TRBV28 | TRBD1 | TRBJ1-2
CASSFWPFNEKLFF | TGTGCCAGCAGTTTTTGGCCATTTAATGAAAAACTGTTTTTT | NA | TRBV28 | NA | TRBJ1-4
CASSLIGATDTQYF | TGTGCCAGCAGCTTGATAGGGGCCACAGATACGCAGTATTTT | NA | TRBV5-4 | NA | TRBJ2-3
CASSSRRTSGNEQFF | TGTGCCAGCAGCTCCCGTAGGACCAGTGGGAATGAGCAGTTCTTC | few | TRBV27 | NA | TRBJ2-1
CASSFREAGGGDTQYF | TGTGCCAGCAGCTTCAGAGAAGCGGGAGGCGGGGATACGCAGTATTTT | NA | TRBV11-3 | TRBD2 | TRBJ2-3
CASSLAGSGTEAFF | TGTGCCAGCAGCTTAGCTGGGTCGGGGACTGAAGCTTTCTTT | NA | TRBV11-2 | NA | TRBJ1-1
CASSVLRDRLYNEQFF | TGTGCCAGCAGTGTCCTCCGGGACAGACTCTACAATGAGCAGTTCTTC | NA | TRBV28 | TRBD1 | TRBJ2-1
CASSPGGGTTDTQYF | TGTGCCAGCAGCCCAGGGGGCGGAACCACAGATACGCAGTATTTT | NA | TRBV7-3 | TRBD1 | TRBJ2-3
CAISAGRGSYNEQFF | TGTGCCATCAGCGCCGGGAGGGGCTCCTACAATGAGCAGTTCTTC | NA | TRBV10-3 | TRBD2 | TRBJ2-1
CASSAGLNEQFF | TGTGCCAGCAGCGCGGGGTTGAATGAGCAGTTCTTC | once | TRBV7-3 | NA | TRBJ2-1
CASSSIHGDQYEQYF | TGTGCCAGCAGTTCAATTCACGGGGACCAGTACGAGCAGTACTTC | NA | TRBV6-5 | NA | TRBJ2-7
CASSAPGQLTGELFF | TGTGCCAGCAGTGCCCCGGGACAGCTAACCGGGGAGCTGTTTTTT | NA | TRBV6-5 | TRBD1 | TRBJ2-2
CASSLGSQETQYF | TGTGCCAGCAGCTTGGGGAGTCAAGAGACCCAGTACTTC | NA | TRBV5-4 | NA | TRBJ2-5
CASSPGRTMGNEQFF | TGTGCCAGCAGCCCCGGACGCACAATGGGTAATGAGCAGTTCTTC | once | TRBV6-5 | NA | TRBJ2-1
CASSMPIGSSQETQYF | TGTGCCAGTAGTATGCCCATTGGGAGTTCCCAAGAGACCCAGTACTTC | NA | TRBV19 | NA | TRBJ2-5
CASSQYLRQGAEQFF | TGCGCCAGCAGCCAATACCTTAGACAGGGGGCTGAGCAGTTCTTC | NA | TRBV4-1 | TRBD1 | TRBJ2-1
CASSLTGGRADTQYF | TGTGCCAGCAGTTTGACGGGCGGGAGGGCAGATACGCAGTATTTT | NA | TRBV28 | TRBD2 | TRBJ2-3
CASSFWGPNTEAFF | TGTGCCAGCAGCTTCTGGGGCCCGAACACTGAAGCTTTCTTT | few | TRBV11-2 | NA | TRBJ1-1
CAWSRNTEAFF | TGTGCCTGGAGTCGGAACACTGAAGCTTTCTTT | few | TRBV30 | NA | TRBJ1-1
CATSREMGGQPQHF | TGTGCCACCAGCAGAGAAATGGGGGGACAGCCCCAGCATTTT | NA | TRBV15 | NA | TRBJ1-5
CASSQNLVGAQHF | TGTGCCAGCAGCCAAAACTTAGTGGGGGCCCAGCATTTT | NA | TRBV4-2 | NA | TRBJ1-5
CASSSPGRGHGYTF | TGTGCCAGCAGTTCTCCGGGCAGGGGGCACGGCTACACCTTC | NA | TRBV6-5 | TRBD1 | TRBJ1-2
CASSARNLQGYEQYF | TGCGCCAGCAGCGCCAGGAACTTACAGGGGTACGAGCAGTACTTC | NA | TRBV5-1 | TRBD1 | TRBJ2-7
CASSLGQGNSPLHF | TGTGCCAGCAGCTTGGGGCAGGGTAATTCACCCCTCCACTTT | NA | TRBV11-2 | NA | TRBJ1-6
CASSPAPTDTQYF | TGTGCCAGCAGCCCGGCCCCCACAGATACGCAGTATTTT | few | TRBV9 | NA | TRBJ2-3
CASSQEVTRSGNTIYF | TGCGCCAGCAGCCAAGAAGTAACGCGCTCTGGAAACACCATATATTTT | NA | TRBV4-1 | NA | TRBJ1-3
CAISHLPQKRETYEQYF | TGTGCCATCAGCCACCTACCTCAAAAGCGGGAGACCTACGAGCAGTACTTC | NA | TRBV10-3 | TRBD2 | TRBJ2-7
CSVAGGWTGELFF | TGCAGCGTAGCAGGGGGGTGGACCGGGGAGCTGTTTTTT | NA | TRBV29-1 | NA | TRBJ2-2
CASSNPLRTGELFF | TGTGCCAGCAGTAATCCTCTTCGCACCGGGGAGCTGTTTTTT | once | TRBV2 | NA | TRBJ2-2
CASSTSPGVTEAFF | TGCGCCAGCAGCACTTCCCCAGGGGTCACTGAAGCTTTCTTT | NA | TRBV5-1 | NA | TRBJ1-1
CASSQGPANEQYF | TGTGCCAGCAGCCAGGGCCCTGCTAACGAGCAGTACTTC | NA | TRBV28 | NA | TRBJ2-7
CASSLRQTDTEAFF | TGTGCCAGCAGCTTAAGACAGACTGACACTGAAGCTTTCTTT | once | TRBV7-2 | NA | TRBJ1-1
CASSHGLAGATYEQYF | TGTGCCAGCAGCCACGGACTAGCGGGAGCAACCTACGAGCAGTACTTC | NA | TRBV11-2 | TRBD2 | TRBJ2-7
CASSFRTFTNEKLFF | TGTGCCAGCAGTTTTCGGACCTTCACTAATGAAAAACTGTTTTTT | NA | TRBV27 | NA | TRBJ1-4
CASRGTSHYEQYF | TGCGCCAGCAGGGGGACTAGCCACTACGAGCAGTACTTC | NA | TRBV5-1 | TRBD2 | TRBJ2-7
CASSPLPGQTEAFF | TGTGCCAGCTCACCATTACCTGGACAGACTGAAGCTTTCTTT | NA | TRBV18 | NA | TRBJ1-1
CASSDGRNTIYF | TGTGCCAGCTCAGACGGGCGGAACACCATATATTTT | NA | TRBV18 | NA | TRBJ1-3
CASSLGTGVGTQYF | TGTGCCAGCAGCTTAGGGACAGGGGTAGGGACCCAGTACTTC | NA | TRBV5-6 | TRBD1 | TRBJ2-5
CASSSQTGGHYGYTF | TGTGCCAGCAGTTCCCAGACAGGGGGTCACTATGGCTACACCTTC | few | TRBV28 | TRBD1 | TRBJ1-2
CASRLRESGKETQYF | TGTGCCAGTAGGTTGCGGGAGTCGGGAAAAGAGACCCAGTACTTC | NA | TRBV19 | TRBD2 | TRBJ2-5
CASSLNLRGRADSYNEQFF | TGTGCCAGCAGTTTAAATTTGCGGGGCAGGGCCGACTCCTACAATGAGCAGTTCTTC | NA | TRBV28 | NA | TRBJ2-1
CSAMEEKLFF | TGCAGCGCGATGGAGGAAAAACTGTTTTTT | NA | TRBV29-1 | NA | TRBJ1-4
CASSPGLAGVRGDTQYF | TGTGCCAGCAGCCCGGGACTAGCGGGAGTGAGGGGAGATACGCAGTATTTT | NA | TRBV7-9 | TRBD2 | TRBJ2-3
CASSLIASGSSGELFF | TGTGCCAGCAGCCTTATCGCTAGCGGGAGTTCCGGGGAGCTGTTTTTT | NA | TRBV7-8 | TRBD2 | TRBJ2-2
CASSPASGVFYEQYF | TGTGCCAGCAGTCCGGCTAGCGGGGTATTCTACGAGCAGTACTTC | NA | TRBV27 | TRBD2 | TRBJ2-7
CAISDSPLSYEQYF | TGTGCCATCAGTGATTCTCCTCTTTCCTACGAGCAGTACTTC | NA | TRBV10-3 | NA | TRBJ2-7
CASSYPSTGRTEAFF | TGTGCCAGCAGCTACCCCTCGACAGGGAGGACTGAAGCTTTCTTT | NA | TRBV7-2 | TRBD1 | TRBJ1-1
CASSPQGGNYEQFF | TGTGCCAGCAGCCCCCAGGGCGGGAACTATGAGCAGTTCTTC | few | TRBV2 | NA | TRBJ2-1